Following are 17 T cell receptor beta chains from one sample sequenced in a study of cytomegalovirus exposure and HLA in healthy donors. The PCR had 60 Vbeta and 13 Jbeta primers. Measured with immunoSEQ multiplex PCR; TCRdb has only the in-frame clones, and not every one. The table includes about 200,000 clones, around 80% detected once. Sequenced: PBMCs. The receptor source for this set is a man in his forties or fifties in good health and CMV-seronegative.

The rearrangement joins TRBV18 to TRBJ1-2; 7 bases line up with TRBD1. Unmatched junction bases numbered 8, after V lost 5 bases and J lost 2 bases. The V gene's germline CDR1 is KGHSH and CDR2 LQKENI. The CDR3 is made up of 15 amino acids. The CDR3 nucleotides read TGTGCCAGCTCATTAATCGGACAGGCGAACTATGGCTACACCTTC. This gives the protein CASSLIGQANYGYTF.

This chain joins TRBV28 and TRBJ1-1; D uncertain. The V end lost 8 bases, the J end lost 0 bases, and 10 bases lay between the germline ends. CDR1 and CDR2 (germline): MDHEN, SYDVKM. The CDR3 spans 13 residues. The CDR3 bases are TGTGCCAGCGGTGGGAGCATGAACACTGAAGCTTTCTTT. Protein sequence: CASGGSMNTEAFF.

The chain employs TRBV11-2 and TRBJ2-1, with 7 bases aligning to TRBD2. V gave up 0 bases and J gave up 5 bases; unmatched junction bases: 4. Germline CDR1 reads SGHAT; CDR2 reads FQNNGV. The CDR3 has 15 amino acids. The CDR3 region has the DNA TGTGCCAGCAGCTTAGATGGCGGGAGAGACAATGAGCAGTTCTTC. Residues: CASSLDGGRDNEQFF. Filled out from reference TRBV11-2 and TRBJ2-1, the complete variable domain reads EAGVAQSPRYKIIEKRQSVAFWCNPISGHATLYWYQQILGQGPKLLIQFQNNGVVDDSQLPKDRFSAERLKGVDSTLKIQPAKLEDSAVYLCASSLDGGRDNEQFFGPGTRLTVL.

The chain carries TRBV5-1 and TRBJ1-6; 10 positions agree with TRBD1. The CDR3 contains 16 residues. The J segment lost 9 bases and the V segment lost 1 base, leaving 7 bases of the junction unmatched. Germline CDR1 SGHRS, CDR2 YFSETQ. Written as DNA, the CDR3 is TGCGCCAGCAGCTTGTCCGGGACAGGGGACAGTTCACCCCTCCACTTT. Encoded protein: CASSLSGTGDSSPLHF.

The chain joins TRBV5-4 to TRBJ2-5, with D possibly being TRBD2 (6 bases). The CDR3 extends over 15 amino acids. Germline V gives CDR1 SGHNT, CDR2 YYREEE (reference sequence). Trimming removed 2 bases at V and 4 bases at J, with 15 bases between. In nucleotides, the CDR3 is TGTGCCAGCAGCTTCGGGGAGGCTGTCTTAGAGACCCAGTACTTC. This sequence encodes CASSFGEAVLETQYF.

J is TRBJ2-5 and V is TRBV18, with TRBD2 matching 8 bases. V dropped 6 bases and J dropped 5; count of bases not matched to a gene: 5. The CDR3 totals 13 residues. Germline V gene data show CDR1 as KGHSH and CDR2 as LQKENI. The CDR3, as DNA: TGTGCCAGCTCGGCGGGACTAGTCGAGACCCAGTACTTC. This gives the protein CASSAGLVETQYF.

This chain uses TRBV5-1 with TRBJ2-1; 10 bases agree with TRBD2. Germline V lookup: CDR1 SGHRS, CDR2 YFSETQ. The CDR3 runs 15 residues. V was clipped by 2 bases and J by 7 bases; unmatched bases: 6. The CDR3 nucleotides are TGCGCCAGCAGCTTCGAAGGAGCGGGAGGGAATGAGCAGTTCTTC. Residues: CASSFEGAGGNEQFF.

The chain has TRBV7-9 and TRBJ2-1; TRBD1 matches 10 bases. Losses at the gene ends were 2 bases for V and 2 bases for J; bases not matched to a gene: 3. This CDR3 is built from 16 residues. The V gene's germline CDR1 is SEHNR and CDR2 FQNEAQ (reference sequence). The DNA for the CDR3 is TGTGCCAGCAGCTTAAGGACAGGGGGTACCTACAATGAGCAGTTCTTC. Translating it yields CASSLRTGGTYNEQFF.

This chain connects TRBV30 to TRBJ1-2; D is unclear. The germline V gene encodes CDR1 GTSNPN and CDR2 SVGIG (reference sequence). The CDR3 is 11 residues long. The V end lost 3 bases, the J end lost 4 bases, and 6 bases lay between the germline ends. The chain's CDR3 is CAWSDTYGYTF. For the CDR3, the DNA is TGTGCCTGGAGCGACACCTATGGCTACACCTTC.

This chain uses TRBV7-3 with TRBJ1-1, with TRBD1 matching over 10 bases. The germline gives CDR1 SGHTA, CDR2 FQGTGA. V dropped 3 bases and J dropped 0; count of bases not matched to a gene: 10. The CDR3 extends over 18 amino acids. CDR3 nucleotides: TGTGCCAGCAGCTTGACAGGGGGCCAAAATCCCATGAACACTGAAGCTTTCTTT. This gives the protein CASSLTGGQNPMNTEAFF.

The rearrangement joins TRBV27 to TRBJ2-1, with a weak D call TRBD2 (6 bases). Trimming took 5 bases from V and 9 from J, leaving 23 bases between them. The CDR3 length is 16 residues. CDR1 and CDR2 from the germline V gene are MNHEY and SMNVEV (reference sequence). The DNA of the CDR3 is TGTGCCAGCAGTGAGAGCACTAGCTTTCCATTGAGTGAGCAGTTCTTC. Translation gives CASSESTSFPLSEQFF.

This clone was detected a few times. V and J are TRBV5-1 and TRBJ2-2; a possible D gene is TRBD2 (5 bases). This CDR3 comprises 16 residues. Deletions cut 0 bases from V and 1 base from J, with 10 bases between. The germline V gene has CDR1 SGHRS and CDR2 YFSETQ. The chain's CDR3 is CASSLAAGLNTGELFF. CDR3 coding DNA: TGCGCCAGCAGCTTGGCAGCCGGACTGAACACCGGGGAGCTGTTTTTT.

The rearrangement joins TRBV6-5 to TRBJ2-7, with D perhaps TRBD1 (6 bases). This CDR3 contains 14 residues. Looked up from germline, CDR1 is MNHEY and CDR2 is SVGAGI. Between the trimmed V and J ends, which lost 2 bases and 2 bases, there was a span of 10 bases. In nucleotides, the CDR3 is TGTGCCAGCAGTTACCGTGGACAGCCCTACGAGCAGTACTTC. This encodes CASSYRGQPYEQYF.

CDR3 in DNA: TGTGCCATCAGTGAGGATGGCGGGAGTCCGTTGGGGGATACGCAGTATTTT. Protein product: CAISEDGGSPLGDTQYF. The V and J genes are TRBV10-3 and TRBJ2-3; 7 nucleotides match TRBD2. From germline, CDR1 is ENHRY and CDR2 SYGVKD. Trimming removed 2 bases from V and 6 bases from J; junction bases left unmatched: 14. The CDR3 spans 17 residues.

As to this clone: Mismatch with germline at one junction end may stem from a read error. The chain links TRBV7-3 to TRBJ2-7; possible D gene TRBD1, 6 bases. The CDR3 is 16 residues long. Germline CDR1 and CDR2: SGHTA and FQGTGA. The CDR3 DNA follows: TGTGCCAGCAGATTAAGTACAGGGTCGCGAAACTACGAGCAGTACTTC. Its protein product is CASRLSTGSRNYEQYF.

The chain couples TRBV25-1 to TRBJ1-4; D unresolved. V lost 2 bases, J lost 5 bases, and 12 bases lay in between. Germline V gene data show CDR1 as MGHDK and CDR2 as SYGVNS. The CDR3 is 15 residues long. The CDR3 DNA reads as TGTGCCAGCAGTGAAAGGAACAGCCCAAATGAAAAACTGTTTTTT. This translates into CASSERNSPNEKLFF.

V and J are TRBV18 and TRBJ2-5; D gene uncertain. Germline V gene data show CDR1 as KGHSH and CDR2 as LQKENI. The V gene lost 1 base and the J gene lost 5 bases, with 5 bases spanning the gap. The CDR3 is 12 amino acids. The CDR3 here is CASSPREETQYF. Here the CDR3 DNA reads TGTGCCAGCTCACCACGTGAGGAGACCCAGTACTTC.